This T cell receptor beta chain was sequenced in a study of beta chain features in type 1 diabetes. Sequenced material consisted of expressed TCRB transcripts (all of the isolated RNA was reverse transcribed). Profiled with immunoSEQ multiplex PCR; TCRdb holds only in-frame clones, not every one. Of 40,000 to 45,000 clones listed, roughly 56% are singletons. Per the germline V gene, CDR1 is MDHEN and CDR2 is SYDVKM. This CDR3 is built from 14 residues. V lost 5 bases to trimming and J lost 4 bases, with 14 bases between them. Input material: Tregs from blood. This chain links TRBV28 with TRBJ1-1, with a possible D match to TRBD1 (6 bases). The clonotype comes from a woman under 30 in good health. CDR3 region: CASSLRGARTEAFF. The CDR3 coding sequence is TGTGCCAGCAGTCTCCGGGGGGCGCGCACTGAAGCTTTCTTT.